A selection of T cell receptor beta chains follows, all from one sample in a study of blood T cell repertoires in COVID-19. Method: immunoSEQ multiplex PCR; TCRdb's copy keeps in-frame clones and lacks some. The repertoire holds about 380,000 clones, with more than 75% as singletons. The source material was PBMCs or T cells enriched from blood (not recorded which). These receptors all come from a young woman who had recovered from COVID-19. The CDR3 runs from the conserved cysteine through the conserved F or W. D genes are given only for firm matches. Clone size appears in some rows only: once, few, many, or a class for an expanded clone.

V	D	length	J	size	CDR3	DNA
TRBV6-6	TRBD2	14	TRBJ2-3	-	CASRREASGGEQYF	TGTGCCAGCAGGCGTGAGGCTAGCGGGGGGGAGCAGTATTTT
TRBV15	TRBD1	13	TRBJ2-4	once	CATSRDLTGILHF	TGTGCCACCAGCAGAGATCTGACAGGGATACTTCACTTC
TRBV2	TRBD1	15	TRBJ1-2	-	CASRGWDRENYGYTF	TGTGCCAGCAGGGGTTGGGACAGGGAGAACTATGGCTACACCTTC
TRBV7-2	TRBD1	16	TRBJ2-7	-	CASSLPGTGVFHEQYF	TGTGCCAGCAGCTTACCCGGGACAGGGGTATTCCACGAGCAGTACTTC
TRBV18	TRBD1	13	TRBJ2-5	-	CASSPDRDQTQYF	TGTGCCAGCTCACCAGACAGGGATCAGACCCAGTACTTC
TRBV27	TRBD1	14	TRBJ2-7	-	CASRHTGTEYEQYF	TGTGCCAGCAGGCACACCGGGACAGAGTACGAGCAGTACTTC
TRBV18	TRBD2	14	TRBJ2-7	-	CASSPRRGSYEQYF	TGTGCCAGCTCACCACGGCGGGGGTCCTACGAGCAGTACTTC
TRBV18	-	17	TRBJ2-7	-	CASSPIGQGLLPYEQYF	TGTGCCAGCTCACCAATTGGCCAAGGACTTCTTCCCTACGAGCAGTACTTC
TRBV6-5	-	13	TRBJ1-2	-	CASSPNLLYGYTF	TGTGCCAGCAGCCCCAATTTACTTTATGGCTACACCTTC
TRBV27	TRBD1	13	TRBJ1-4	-	CASTPGGNEKLFF	TGTGCCAGCACCCCAGGGGGGAATGAAAAACTGTTTTTT
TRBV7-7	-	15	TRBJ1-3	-	CASSLAWGLGNTIYF	TGTGCTAGCAGCTTAGCGTGGGGCCTTGGAAACACCATATATTTT
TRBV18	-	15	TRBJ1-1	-	CASSPPNRVRTEAFF	TGTGCCAGCTCACCACCGAACAGGGTGAGGACTGAAGCTTTCTTT
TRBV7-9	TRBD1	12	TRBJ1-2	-	CASTSEGAGYTF	TGTGCCAGCACCTCCGAGGGGGCTGGCTACACCTTC
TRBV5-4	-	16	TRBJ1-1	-	CASSRGGVQGNTEAFF	TGTGCCAGCAGCAGGGGAGGGGTACAGGGGAACACTGAAGCTTTCTTT
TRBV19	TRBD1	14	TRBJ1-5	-	CATRDRGGRQPQHF	TGTGCCACCAGGGACAGGGGCGGGCGGCAGCCCCAGCATTTT
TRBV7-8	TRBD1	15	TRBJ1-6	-	CASSTDRVGNSPLHF	TGTGCCAGCAGCACGGACAGGGTGGGGAATTCACCCCTCCACTTT
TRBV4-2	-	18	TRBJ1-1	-	CASSHQGQKRIKGTEAFF	TGTGCCAGCAGCCACCAGGGACAAAAACGGATCAAGGGCACTGAAGCTTTCTTT
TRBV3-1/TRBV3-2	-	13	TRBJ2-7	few	CASSQEPGYEQYF	TGTGCCAGCAGCCAAGAACCCGGCTACGAGCAGTACTTC
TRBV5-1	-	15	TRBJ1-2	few	CASSLGTAINYGYTF	TGCGCCAGCAGCTTGGGGACAGCGATTAACTATGGCTACACCTTC
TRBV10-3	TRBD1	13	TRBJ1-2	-	CAIKGQDRDGYTF	TGTGCCATCAAGGGACAGGACCGTGATGGCTACACCTTC
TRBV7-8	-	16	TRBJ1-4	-	CASSLRGTSTNEKLFF	TGTGCCAGCAGCTTACGCGGTACATCAACTAATGAAAAACTGTTTTTT
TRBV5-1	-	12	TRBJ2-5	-	CASSPQGQTQYF	TGCGCCAGCAGTCCTCAGGGCCAGACCCAGTACTTC
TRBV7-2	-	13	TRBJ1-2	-	CASSLAQAYGYTF	TGTGCCAGCAGCTTAGCCCAGGCCTATGGCTACACCTTC
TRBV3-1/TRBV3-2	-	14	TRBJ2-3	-	CASSQGLTTDTQYF	TGTGCCAGCAGCCAAGGACTGACCACAGATACGCAGTATTTT
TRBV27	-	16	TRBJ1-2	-	CASSRILQESYYGYTF	TGTGCCAGCAGTAGAATCCTGCAGGAAAGCTATTATGGCTACACCTTC
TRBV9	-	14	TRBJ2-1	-	CASSVRGGNNEQFF	TGTGCCAGCAGCGTAAGGGGGGGAAACAATGAGCAGTTCTTC
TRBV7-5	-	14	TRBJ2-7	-	CARSLSEGTYEQYF	TGTGCCAGAAGCTTATCTGAGGGCACCTACGAGCAGTACTTC
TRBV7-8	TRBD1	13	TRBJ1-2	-	CASSTGQGRGYTF	TGTGCCAGCAGCACGGGACAGGGGAGAGGCTACACCTTC
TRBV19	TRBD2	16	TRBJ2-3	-	CASSTLLAPSTDTQYF	TGTGCCAGTAGTACCTTACTAGCGCCTAGCACAGATACGCAGTATTTT
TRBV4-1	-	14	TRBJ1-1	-	CASSQAGSSTEAFF	TGCGCCAGCAGCCAAGCAGGGTCGAGCACTGAAGCTTTCTTT
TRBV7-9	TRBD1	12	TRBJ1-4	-	CASSGTGVELFF	TGTGCCAGCAGCGGTACAGGGGTGGAACTGTTTTTT
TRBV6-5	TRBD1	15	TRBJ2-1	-	CASRTGTGGLNEQFF	TGTGCCAGCAGAACCGGGACAGGGGGGCTCAATGAGCAGTTCTTC
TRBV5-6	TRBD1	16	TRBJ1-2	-	CASSYVGQGAGYGYTF	TGTGCCAGCAGCTATGTCGGCCAGGGGGCCGGCTATGGCTACACCTTC
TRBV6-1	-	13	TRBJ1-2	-	CASSDRVFYGYTF	TGTGCCAGCAGTGACAGGGTATTCTATGGCTACACCTTC
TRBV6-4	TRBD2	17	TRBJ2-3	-	CASSPLPSGGATDTQYF	TGTGCCAGCAGTCCCCTCCCGAGCGGGGGGGCCACAGATACGCAGTATTTT
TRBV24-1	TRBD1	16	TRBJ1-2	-	CATSDPRTGSFYGYTF	TGTGCCACCAGTGACCCTCGGACAGGGAGCTTCTATGGCTACACCTTC
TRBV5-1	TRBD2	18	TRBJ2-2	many	CASSPRLAYRSNTGELFF	TGCGCCAGCAGCCCCCGACTAGCCTACCGGTCGAACACCGGGGAGCTGTTTTTT
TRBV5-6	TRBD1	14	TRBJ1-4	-	CASSLGQGTEKLFF	TGTGCCAGCAGCTTGGGACAGGGGACTGAAAAACTGTTTTTT
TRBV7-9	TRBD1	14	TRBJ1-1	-	CASSLGQGDTEAFF	TGTGCCAGCAGCTTGGGACAGGGCGACACTGAAGCTTTCTTT
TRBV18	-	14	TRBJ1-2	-	CASSFRQEDNGYTF	TGTGCCAGCTCATTCCGACAGGAGGATAATGGCTACACCTTC
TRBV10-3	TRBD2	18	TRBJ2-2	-	CAIGRGRSGADNTGELFF	TGTGCCATAGGGAGGGGTCGGAGCGGAGCTGATAACACCGGGGAGCTGTTTTTT
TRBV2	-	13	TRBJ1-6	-	CASKADWNSPLHF	TGTGCCAGCAAGGCGGATTGGAATTCACCCCTCCACTTT
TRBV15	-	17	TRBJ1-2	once	CATSRDPVADTNYGYTF	TGTGCCACCAGCAGAGATCCGGTGGCGGACACTAACTATGGCTACACCTTC